This TCR beta chain derives from a study of pediatric ulcerative colitis. Study-wide points: Rectal repertoires separated controls, mild-moderate and acute severe colitis.

No immunosuppressive drugs were given to ulcerative colitis patients before diagnostic colonoscopy. Sequencing depth was up to 500,000 reads per sample. Libraries were prepared by immunoSEQ multiplex PCR; TCRdb keeps only in-frame clonotypes and omits some of them. Of tens of thousands of clones listed, approximately 87% are singletons. Germline V CDR1 and CDR2: ENHRY, SYGVKD. Trimming removed 4 bases at V and 5 bases at J, with 8 bases between. The CDR3 runs to 13 residues. The table lists this clone with a count of one. Antigen specificity is unknown. This chain links TRBV10-3 with TRBJ1-4; D unresolved. This TCR derives from a boy aged 5-17 years with severe ulcerative colitis. Input material: blood. The CDR3 spells CAISGGVNEKLFF. CDR3 DNA: TGTGCCATCAGTGGGGGAGTCAATGAAAAACTGTTTTTT.